The entry that follows covers one T cell receptor (beta chain) sequence. No cognate antigen has been identified for it. Per-base qualities were not stored, and no clone one base away is much larger. The entry originates in a study of shared clonotypes between healthy human individuals (TCRdb year 2020). General notes on the study: The cohort comprised two women and a few men aged 18 to 49 years. For each donor, CD4 naive and CD4 memory were each run on three plates, CD8 naive on two plates, and CD8 memory on one plate. To estimate repertoire size and how much clonotype sharing occurs between individuals, the study deeply sequenced the blood TCR repertoires of several healthy adults. Libraries were prepared and TCR repertoires were sequenced by different laboratories using diverse techniques, in order to increase sequencing depth and limit assay-specific biases. Leukapheresis yielded between about 0.85 and 9 billion PBMCs per donor. Results the study describes overall, beyond this receptor: Sharing across four donors was observed for around 5% of naive CD4, under 4% of naive CD8, 2% to 2.5% of memory CD4, and around 0.4% of memory CD8 clonotypes. Clonotypes shared by all four sorted-subset donors showed higher generation probabilities than non-shared clonotypes. The genetic and exposure-history diversity represented was limited by the small number of donors. Pairwise subsampling led to the expectation that sequencing depth would affect the degree of clonotype sharing among donors. Sampling was restricted to blood, and TCR repertoires in tissues likely differ from the TCR repertoires found in blood. Rarefaction of sorted-subset datasets indicated incomplete sequencing despite the large sequencing depth. Naive subsets generally had larger estimated clonotype richness than memory subsets.

CD8 naive samples were obtained by positive selection for CCR7 among CD45RO-negative cells, yielding a CD45RA+CCR7+ population from which TemRA cells were excluded. Donors were healthy HIV-negative adults with no recently reported acute infections or vaccinations. Every donor was a Caucasian adult residing in Nashville, Tennessee, USA. Blood was collected by leukapheresis, and PBMCs were isolated by Ficoll-Histopaque density gradient centrifugation and then cryopreserved in liquid nitrogen vapor phase. Analytical flow cytometry was used to check the purity and quantity of every magnetically sorted T cell population. Each sorted fraction had its genomic DNA isolated and then quantified by UV absorbance on a Nanodrop 2000c. Using the deep immunoSEQ assay, TCR CDR3 regions were amplified from genomic DNA by multiplex PCR. Genomic DNA extracted from each cell subset was distributed evenly over all wells of several immunoSEQ 96-well plates, and each plate served as one replicate. Each replicate PCR for sorted subsets received approximately 200 ng genomic DNA, equal to some 32,000 T cell genomes. Purified libraries were quantified with a Qubit 3.0 fluorometer, sized on a Bioanalyzer 2100, and re-quantified with the KAPA Library Quantification kit. A separate single-read 150-cycle Illumina NextSeq 550 flow cell was used to sequence each immunoSEQ 96-well plate. The authors processed their data as follows. Because the immunoSEQ output included only junctional sequences and no quality scores, the filtering could not be the same as the filtering used for full-length reads. Sequences were annotated with PyIR, a Python wrapper for IgBLAST v1.9, using IMGT germline references to assign V/J genes and CDR3. Any read was removed if the V/J assignment was weak (E-value above 1e-6), the CDR3 was missing, or the read contained stop codons, out-of-frame junctions, or ambiguous translated residues. V3J clonotypes were defined as sequences sharing an identical inferred V gene, J gene, and CDR3 amino acid sequence. Percentage overlap between repertoires was computed as shared unique clonotypes divided by the size of the smaller repertoire. Richness of each repertoire was evaluated using RTK rarefaction, the Chao1 estimator, and Recon v2.1 estimates of unobserved clonotypes. Generation probabilities for all TCRbeta clonotypes obtained by the gDNA method from a handful of donors were computed using OLGA. TCRdb holds this immuneACCESS table with in-frame rearrangements only. Some clones are missing; in checked studies, unresolved V genes explain under half, and the rest has no known cause. The D gene and trimming were derived from the DNA, and the V and J assignments and clone size from that table. The sample yields about 2 million clones; about 95% were counted once. Together, the top ten hold around 1.1% of the sample.

After removal of 2 bases from V and 2 bases from J, the junction retains 9 bases not matched to a gene. CDR1 MNHNS and CDR2 SASEGT are derived from the germline V gene. The CDR3 contains 17 residues, cysteine and phenylalanine counted. Only the CDR3 DNA is retained, 51 bases long and in frame from the first base. The chain is made from TRBV6-1 and TRBJ2-1, and TRBD2 matches 7 of the central bases. The material sequenced was naive CD8+ T cells sorted from blood. The cell subset or site label here, explained by the study, means: CD45RA+CCR7+. The source of this sequence is a man between 18 and 29 years old in good health. The sequence in DNA is TGTGCCAGCAGTGAACGCGGGGGAAGTATCACCTACAATGAGCAGTTCTTC. This codes for CASSERGGSITYNEQFF.